This T cell receptor (beta chain) was recovered during a study of T-cell reconstitution after alpha-beta-depleted transplantation in children (TCRdb year 2016). About the investigation overall: The study quantitatively tracked T-cell immune reconstitution after TCRalphabeta/CD19-depleted allogeneic hematopoietic cell transplantation in children using TCR repertoire profiling. Results and caveats for the whole study, not just this receptor: Over subsequent months, a decline in hyperexpanded clone frequencies was noted, and after one year, T-cell counts and TCRbeta diversity were mostly ascribed to newly produced T cells. The apparently early recovery of alphabetaT-cell counts about two months after transplant reportedly depended on only several hundred rapidly expanded clones that came from non-depleted graft cells. In some patients, the high TCRbeta diversity seen at day 60 was put down to recipient T cells and intrathymic progenitors that had survived conditioning.

Turning to this clonotype: The antigen it binds to is not known. Base qualities were left out, and no much larger clone turns up one base away.

This specimen's treatment or condition label, per the study, means: allogeneic hematopoietic cell transplantation with graft depleted of TCRalphabeta T cells and CD19 B cells. The children who served as transplant recipients had been given grafts of TCRalphabeta/CD19-depleted allogeneic hematopoietic cells. The CDR3 has 16 amino acids, counting the end cysteine and phenylalanine. Only the CDR3 portion is preserved as DNA: 48 bases, with reading frame beginning at the first base. Library prep was done by PCR. The listed sequencing device is Illumina HiSeq 2500. Molecular barcoding was employed in the preparation of TCR libraries, with unique molecular identifiers being used to normalize TCRbeta repertoire quantification. The public reads were run again by TCRdb, first through fastp at Q25 and then through MiXCR, and only productive beta chains were kept. Every CDR3 protein is listed once, alongside the most common genes and DNA of its rows. Counted in this sample were almost 600,000 distinct CDR3 sequences; 27% of them appeared once. Around a third of the sample belongs to the ten largest clones.

The TCR was taken from a boy under two years old with Wiskott-Aldrich syndrome, due to receive a stem cell transplant. The source was PBMCs, collected before TCRalphabeta/CD19-depleted stem cell transplant. The rearrangement combines TRBV21-1 with TRBJ2-7; the table gives TRBD2 as D, unverified against the DNA. TRBV21-1 is labeled a pseudogene. Here is the DNA: TGTGCCAGCAGCCGACGGGAGCGGGAGGACTCCTACGAGCAGTACTTC. Its amino acids are CASSRREREDSYEQYF.